The 21 T cell receptor beta chains listed next were all sequenced from one sample in a study of cytomegalovirus exposure and HLA in healthy donors. Measured with immunoSEQ multiplex PCR; TCRdb has only the in-frame clones, and not every one. Here the sample spans tens of thousands of clones, 85% to 95% being singletons. Sequenced: PBMCs. Receptors originate from a woman aged 18-29 years in good health and CMV-seronegative.

This clone has just one count. The V call is TRBV29-1, the J call TRBJ1-6; TRBD1 matches 8 bases. J was trimmed by 7 bases and V by 4 bases; bases with no gene match: 0. Germline assignment: CDR1 SQVTM and CDR2 ANQGSEA. This CDR3 is 12 amino acids long. CDR3 loop: CSVGQGNSPLHF. The CDR3 bases are TGCAGCGTTGGACAGGGGAATTCACCCCTCCACTTT.

The chain uses TRBV5-5 and TRBJ2-7, with unresolved D. V lost 0 bases to trimming and J lost 1 base, with 11 bases between them. The CDR3 consists of 15 residues. Germline CDR1 and CDR2: SGHKS and YYEKEE (reference sequence). As DNA, the CDR3 is TGTGCCAGCAGCTTGGTCATAGGCGGATCCTACGAGCAGTACTTC. It is translated as CASSLVIGGSYEQYF. Filled out from reference TRBV5-5 and TRBJ2-7, the complete variable domain reads DAGVTQSPTHLIKTRGQQVTLRCSPISGHKSVSWYQQVLGQGPQFIFQYYEKEERGRGNFPDRFSARQFPNYSSELNVNALLLGDSALYLCASSLVIGGSYEQYFGPGTRLTVT.

The chain joins TRBV7-3 to TRBJ2-5; TRBD2 aligns across 8 bases. The CDR3 length is 14 residues. CDR1 SGHTA and CDR2 FQGTGA come from the germline V gene. With V trimmed by 0 bases and J by 5 bases, 2 bases remained unmatched. The CDR3 nucleotides are TGTGCCAGCAGCTTAACCAGGACTAGCGAGACCCAGTACTTC. It codes for CASSLTRTSETQYF.

This chain connects TRBV25-1 to TRBJ1-2; D is uncertain. This CDR3 comprises 14 residues. Germline V gene lookup returns CDR1 MGHDK and CDR2 SYGVNS. Trimming removed 1 base from V and 2 bases from J, with 8 bases in between. This chain's CDR3 is CASSEWAGNYGYTF. The CDR3 DNA follows: TGTGCCAGCAGTGAATGGGCGGGGAACTATGGCTACACCTTC.

The table lists this clone with a count of one. CDR3 amino acids: CASSYLGQGNQPQHF. Written as DNA, the CDR3 is TGTGCCAGCAGTTACCTCGGACAGGGGAATCAGCCCCAGCATTTT. V is TRBV6-5 and J is TRBJ1-5; TRBD1 aligns across 9 bases. The CDR3 totals 15 residues. The germline gives CDR1 MNHEY, CDR2 SVGAGI. The trim removed 2 bases at V and 4 bases at J, leaving 3 bases unmatched.

This chain uses TRBV19 with TRBJ1-2; 7 bases are shared with TRBD1. CDR3 length: 16 amino acids. The germline V gene encodes CDR1 LNHDA and CDR2 SQIVND (reference sequence). V dropped 4 bases and J dropped 4; count of bases not matched to a gene: 12. The CDR3 reads CASSRGRDSQSYGYTF. The CDR3 coding sequence is TGTGCCAGTAGTAGGGGACGGGACAGCCAGTCCTATGGCTACACCTTC.

V and J are TRBV6-1 and TRBJ2-7; TRBD2 matches 10 bases. J was trimmed by 3 bases and V by 2 bases; bases with no gene match: 4. The CDR3 runs to 15 residues. CDR1 MNHNS and CDR2 SASEGT come from the germline V gene. CDR3 loop: CASSEPSGGDYEQYF. In DNA, the CDR3 is TGTGCCAGCAGTGAACCTAGCGGGGGTGACTACGAGCAGTACTTC.

This clone has a handful of counts. The chain joins TRBV6-1 to TRBJ2-3; D remains ambiguous. There are 13 residues in the CDR3. Trimming removed 8 bases from V and 6 bases from J, with 15 bases in between. CDR1 is MNHNS, CDR2 SASEGT, per germline. The CDR3 here is CASLYNWADTQYF. The DNA for the CDR3 is TGTGCCAGCCTCTATAACTGGGCGGATACGCAGTATTTT.

The V and J genes are TRBV6-1 and TRBJ2-5; TRBD1 matches at 8 bases. The J call is uncertain, as TRBJ2-7 better fits the DNA end. The CDR3 spans 16 residues. From germline, CDR1 is MNHNS and CDR2 SASEGT. The CDR3 nucleotides read TGTGCCAGCAGTGAAGCAGGACAGGGCCACTCCTACGAGCAGTACTTC. Protein sequence: CASSEAGQGHSYEQYF.

This clone came up once. V usage is TRBV27 and J usage is TRBJ1-2, with D possibly matching TRBD1 (6 bases). The V gene's germline CDR1 is MNHEY and CDR2 SMNVEV (reference sequence). This CDR3 region has 13 residues. V dropped 6 bases and J dropped 5 bases, with 13 bases sitting between them. The CDR3 here is CASSNRAQYGYTF. CDR3 DNA sequence: TGTGCCAGCAGCAACAGGGCCCAATATGGCTACACCTTC.

This clone was observed a single time. V gene TRBV5-1 combines with J gene TRBJ2-3; tentatively, D is TRBD2 (7 bases). Trimming took 1 base from V and 6 from J, leaving 18 bases between them. CDR3 length: 16 residues. The germline CDR1 and CDR2 sequences are SGHRS and YFSETQ. The CDR3 loop is CASSLTGGTFSDTQYF. CDR3 nucleotides: TGCGCCAGCAGCTTGACGGGGGGCACGTTTTCGGATACGCAGTATTTT.

V is TRBV9 and J is TRBJ1-3, with D possibly TRBD1 on 5 matching bases. The CDR3 runs 15 residues. Germline assignment: CDR1 SGDLS and CDR2 YYNGEE. V was shortened by 4 bases and J by 2 bases, with 13 bases between the two germline ends. This chain's CDR3 is CASSPTRGAGNTIYF. DNA for the CDR3: TGTGCCAGCAGCCCAACACGGGGGGCTGGAAACACCATATATTTT. Full variable domain (outside the CDR3, taken from reference TRBV9 and TRBJ1-3): DSGVTQTPKHLITATGQRVTLRCSPRSGDLSVYWYQQSLDQGLQFLIQYYNGEERAKGNILERFSAQQFPDLHSELNLSSLELGDSALYFCASSPTRGAGNTIYFGEGSWLTVV.

The chain has TRBV5-4 and TRBJ1-2; D is possibly TRBD1 (6 bases). The CDR3 contains 14 residues. The V gene's germline CDR1 is SGHNT and CDR2 YYREEE (reference sequence). V lost 1 base and J 6 bases, leaving 13 bases between the germline ends. In nucleotides, the CDR3 is TGTGCCAGCAGCTTGACACAGGGCCGTGATGGCTACACCTTC. Its protein product is CASSLTQGRDGYTF.

The chain joins TRBV27 to TRBJ2-1; 8 bases map to TRBD1. This CDR3 region has 14 residues. Trimming took 5 bases from V and 6 from J; bases not matched to a gene: 6. Germline values: CDR1 MNHEY, CDR2 SMNVEV (reference sequence). DNA for the CDR3: TGTGCCAGCAGTGTAGGGACAGGCTTCAATGAGCAGTTCTTC. Protein sequence: CASSVGTGFNEQFF.

The chain uses TRBV9 and TRBJ2-5, with D possibly TRBD2 on 6 matching bases. V was trimmed by 0 bases and J by 5 bases, leaving 14 bases between them. This CDR3 region has 15 residues. Per the germline V gene, CDR1 is SGDLS and CDR2 is YYNGEE. For the CDR3, the DNA is TGTGCCAGCAGCGTAGACAGCCGGGGGAGGGAGACCCAGTACTTC. It translates to CASSVDSRGRETQYF.

V gene TRBV5-4 combines with J gene TRBJ2-2; D ambiguous. Germline CDR1 SGHNT, CDR2 YYREEE (reference sequence). The CDR3 spans 14 residues. V gave up 6 bases and J gave up 6 bases, with 15 bases separating them. CDR3 bases: TGTGCCAGCACCCTCCACGCGAGCGCCGGGGAGCTGTTTTTT. It translates to CASTLHASAGELFF.

This clone was seen once. This chain's CDR3 is CASSPGVGNQPQHF. In nucleotides, the CDR3 is TGCGCCAGCAGCCCGGGGGTGGGCAATCAGCCCCAGCATTTT. V gene TRBV5-1 combines with J gene TRBJ1-5; a possible D gene is TRBD1 (5 bases). The CDR3 is 14 residues long. V was cut by 4 bases and J by 2 bases, with 10 bases left in between. Germline-derived CDR1 and CDR2 are SGHRS and YFSETQ.

The V call is TRBV6-5, the J call TRBJ1-6, with D hard to call. The CDR3 has 14 residues. The germline V gene has CDR1 MNHEY and CDR2 SVGAGI. V was cut by 8 bases and J by 11 bases, with 19 bases left in between. The CDR3 loop reads CASDPGHVRAPLHF. CDR3 in DNA: TGTGCCAGCGACCCCGGGCACGTGAGGGCACCCCTCCACTTT.

This sequence joins TRBV7-9 and TRBJ1-1; 9 nucleotides match TRBD1. From germline, CDR1 is SEHNR and CDR2 FQNEAQ (reference sequence). The ends lost 5 bases at V and 1 base at J; junction bases unmatched: 8. The CDR3 runs 16 residues. The CDR3 DNA sequence: TGTGCCAGCAGCCAGGATCGACAGGGGGGGAACACTGAAGCTTTCTTT. It translates to CASSQDRQGGNTEAFF.

The chain recombines TRBV27 with TRBJ1-6, with 8 bases fitting TRBD1. The CDR3 contains 15 residues. Germline V gene sequence: CDR1 MNHEY, CDR2 SMNVEV (reference sequence). V trimming: 5 bases; J trimming: 5 bases; junction bases outside the gene matches: 5. The CDR3, as DNA: TGTGCCAGCAGTCAGCGGACAGGGAATAATTCACCCCTCCACTTT. This translates into CASSQRTGNNSPLHF.

V gene TRBV19 combines with J gene TRBJ1-3; 8 nucleotides match TRBD1. Germline CDR1 LNHDA, CDR2 SQIVND (reference sequence). With 7 bases clipped from V and 3 bases from J, the junction kept 11 bases outside the gene matches. The CDR3 contains 16 residues. The CDR3 spells CASTEPGGRSGNTIYF. The CDR3 DNA sequence: TGTGCCAGTACCGAACCAGGGGGCAGGAGTGGAAACACCATATATTTT.